This passage covers 16 T cell receptor beta chains from one sample sequenced in a study of T cells in Graves' hyperthyroidism and ophthalmopathy. Researchers took RNA transcripts and amplified the TCR beta CDR3 regions from them. First-round RT-PCR with HTBI primers amplified the TCR CDR3 region. MiXCR, applied by TCRdb to the multiplex PCR reads, yields one record per CDR3 protein. The sample records roughly 500,000 distinct CDR3 sequences, 35% to 50% being singletons. The sample was peripheral blood or thyroid tissue (not recorded which). The receptors were sampled from an adult woman with Graves' disease, either hyperthyroidism or ophthalmopathy (not recorded which).

This clonotype was recorded many times. The rearrangement joins TRBV6-1 to TRBJ1-2, with 9 bases matching TRBD1. This CDR3 contains 16 residues. Trimming cost V 6 bases and J 3 bases; bases outside gene matches: 11. Germline V lookup: CDR1 MNHNS, CDR2 SASEGT. In nucleotides, the CDR3 is TGTGCCAGCAGGAGGGACAGGGCTGGCACCGACTATGGCTACACCTTC. Translating gives CASRRDRAGTDYGYTF.

This clonotype has only a few counts. This chain connects TRBV28 to TRBJ2-7, with TRBD2 matching over 9 bases. Germline CDR1 reads MDHEN; CDR2 reads SYDVKM. Trimming took 5 bases from V and 2 from J; bases not matched to a gene: 10. CDR3 length equals 16 residues. Written as DNA, the CDR3 is TGTGCCAGCAGTGTATTAGCGGGAGCTTCCCCCTACGAGCAGTACTTC. Translation: CASSVLAGASPYEQYF.

This clonotype showed up just a few times. Here the CDR3 DNA reads TGCAGCGCGGGAGGGGACGATGGCTACACCTTC. Protein: CSAGGDDGYTF. The chain employs TRBV29-1 and TRBJ1-2, with D possibly being TRBD1 (5 bases). The CDR3 loop spans 11 amino acids. The germline V and J ends were trimmed by 7 bases and 6 bases, with 12 bases remaining between them. Germline CDR1 SQVTM, CDR2 ANQGSEA.

The V and J genes are TRBV15 and TRBJ2-1; 12 nucleotides agree with TRBD2. The junction had 3 bases not matched to a gene; V was cut back by 4 bases and J by 2 bases. This CDR3 spans 16 amino acids. Germline CDR1 LNHNV, CDR2 YYDKDF (reference sequence). The CDR3 region is CATSTRTSGTYNEQFF. The CDR3 DNA reads as TGTGCCACCAGCACCCGGACTAGCGGGACCTACAATGAGCAGTTCTTC.

Only one count was recorded for this clonotype. This sequence joins TRBV6-5 and TRBJ2-5, with a weak D call TRBD1 (5 bases). Germline lookup yields CDR1 MNHEY and CDR2 SVGAGI. This CDR3 has 13 residues. The V end lost 7 bases, the J end lost 4 bases, and 13 bases lay between the germline ends. The CDR3 nucleotides are TGTGCCAGCACCCCGACAGATCGAGAGACCCAGTACTTC. Its translation is CASTPTDRETQYF.

V gene TRBV6-5 combines with J gene TRBJ2-5; 10 bases align to TRBD2. The germline V gene has CDR1 MNHEY and CDR2 SVGAGI. Trimming removed 8 bases from V and 5 bases from J; junction bases left unmatched: 8. This CDR3 is 14 amino acids long. The CDR3, as DNA: TGTGCCAGCGGGAGCGGGAGGGCTGTCGAGACCCAGTACTTC. It encodes CASGSGRAVETQYF.

Concerning this clonotype: The final CDR3 position lacks the conserved phenylalanine or tryptophan, pointing to a likely read error. No DNA is shown, since the ends of the CDR3 on it are uncertain; the CDR3 is the one TCRdb lists. J is TRBJ2-2 and V is TRBV5-1; TRBD2, the table's D call, lacks a check against the DNA. Germline lookup yields CDR1 SGHRS and CDR2 YFSETQ. The CDR3 spans 8 residues, counting both ends. CDR3 region: CASSTRRS.

This rearrangement joins TRBV20-1 to TRBJ1-5; possible D gene TRBD1, 5 bases. V gave up 7 bases and J gave up 7 bases, with 23 bases separating them. CDR1 is DFQATT and CDR2 is SNEGSKA in the germline V gene (reference sequence). The CDR3 runs to 15 residues. The CDR3 protein is CSVRGREVGRQPQHF. Here the CDR3 DNA reads TGCAGTGTAAGGGGCAGGGAGGTAGGACGGCAGCCCCAGCATTTT.

This clonotype was recorded at least ten times. The chain uses TRBV7-9 and TRBJ1-4, with 8 positions matching TRBD1. Germline CDR1 and CDR2: SEHNR and FQNEAQ (reference sequence). V shed 11 bases, J shed 7 bases, and the junction held 6 bases outside the gene matches. The CDR3 is 12 residues long. The CDR3 reads CAGDRGGEKLFF. CDR3 DNA: TGTGCCGGAGACAGGGGCGGTGAAAAACTGTTTTTT.

This clonotype was recorded a few times. This CDR3 is CASSGETGGKSPLHF. CDR3 coding DNA: TGTGCCAGCAGTGGGGAGACAGGGGGTAAATCACCCCTCCACTTT. This chain connects TRBV25-1 to TRBJ1-6; 9 nucleotides align to TRBD1. V lost 4 bases to trimming and J lost 10 bases; unmatched junction nucleotides: 8. The CDR3 sequence is 15 residues long. Germline values: CDR1 MGHDK, CDR2 SYGVNS.

This clonotype was seen just once. The chain combines TRBV7-9 with TRBJ1-2; a weak D match, TRBD1 (5 bases). Deletions cut 5 bases from V and 8 bases from J, with 15 bases between. The CDR3 consists of 13 residues. Germline V gene data show CDR1 as SEHNR and CDR2 as FQNEAQ (reference sequence). The CDR3 region is CASSLSDRRGYTF. The DNA of the CDR3 is TGTGCCAGCAGCCTCTCTGACAGACGCGGCTACACCTTC. Variable domain in full (rest from reference TRBV7-9 and TRBJ1-2): DTGVSQNPRHKITKRGQNVTFRCDPISEHNRLYWYRQTLGQGPEFLTYFQNEAQLEKSRLLSDRFSAERPKGSFSTLEIQRTEQGDSAMYLCASSLSDRRGYTFGSGTRLTVV.

This clonotype has only a few counts. The rearrangement uses TRBV2 and TRBJ2-2; no firm D call. Per the germline V gene, CDR1 is SNHLY and CDR2 is FYNNEI. The CDR3 length is 14 residues. Trimming stripped 10 bases from V and 4 bases from J, with 16 bases between. Here the CDR3 reads CATRGSSGTGELFF. The CDR3 DNA is TGTGCCACCAGAGGCAGCTCGGGCACCGGGGAGCTGTTTTTT.

This clonotype was observed once. This chain uses TRBV29-1 with TRBJ2-6, with 10 bases that match TRBD2. In germline, CDR1 is SQVTM, CDR2 ANQGSEA. CDR3 length: 21 amino acids. The trim removed 4 bases at V and 0 bases at J, leaving 18 bases unmatched. The CDR3 sequence is CSVVLLPGWGLANSGANVLTF. The CDR3 region has the DNA TGCAGCGTTGTTCTTCTCCCAGGGTGGGGACTAGCGAACTCTGGGGCCAACGTCCTGACTTTC.

There are a few counts of this clonotype. The chain uses TRBV7-2 and TRBJ2-7, with 9 positions matching TRBD2. Per the germline V gene, CDR1 is SGHTA and CDR2 is FQGNSA. This CDR3 comprises 13 residues. V dropped 5 bases and J dropped 2; count of bases not matched to a gene: 1. The CDR3 nucleotides are TGTGCCAGCAGCACTAGCGGGCCCTACGAGCAGTACTTC. This gives the protein CASSTSGPYEQYF.

This rearrangement joins TRBV7-7 to TRBJ2-5, with 9 bases identical to TRBD2. The CDR3 has 17 amino acids. The V segment lost 2 bases and the J segment 2 bases; nucleotides outside the gene matches: 9. Germline assignment: CDR1 SSHAT and CDR2 FNYEAQ (reference sequence). The CDR3 DNA reads TGTGCCAGCAGCTTATCTCCAGCGGGAGGCGGACAAGAGACCCAGTACTTC. Its protein is CASSLSPAGGGQETQYF.

This clonotype was recorded at least ten times. The genes are TRBV2 and TRBJ1-1, with D possibly TRBD1 on 5 matching bases. The ends were cut back, 10 bases at V and 5 bases at J, with 17 bases in the middle. CDR3 length equals 13 residues. Per the germline V gene, CDR1 is SNHLY and CDR2 is FYNNEI. CDR3 DNA sequence: TGTGCCACCACAGCGCCCGGGGCGACTGAAGCTTTCTTT. This encodes CATTAPGATEAFF.